Listed below are T cell receptor beta chains from one sample, sequenced in a study of CD4 T cells in relation to SARS-CoV-2 and coronaviruses. TCRdb's table, derived via immunoSEQ multiplex PCR, lists solely in-frame clones and lacks some. The repertoire holds about 18,000 clones, approximately 80% seen once, with approximately 26% in the top ten. The antigens these receptors bind are not known. Sample: CD4+ T cells from PBMCs, cultured in vitro. Receptors were obtained from a human donor in good health. Both conserved end residues are part of each CDR3. D genes are given only for firm matches. The listing skips clone size in some rows; elsewhere it reads once, few, many or a size class.

D gene: TRBD1
clone size: .
V gene: TRBV7-9
J gene: TRBJ2-7
CDR3 protein: CASSPDPGQGVHEQYF
CDR3 DNA: TGTGCCAGCAGCCCCGATCCGGGACAGGGGGTCCACGAGCAGTACTTC

D gene: TRBD1
clone size: .
V gene: TRBV10-3
J gene: TRBJ2-3
CDR3 protein: CATLQGEGTDTQYF
CDR3 DNA: TGTGCCACTCTTCAGGGGGAAGGCACAGATACGCAGTATTTT

D gene: TRBD1
clone size: .
V gene: TRBV5-6
J gene: TRBJ1-1
CDR3 protein: CASSPDRVLLNTEAFF
CDR3 DNA: TGTGCCAGCAGCCCCGACAGGGTTCTATTGAACACTGAAGCTTTCTTT

D gene: .
clone size: .
V gene: TRBV18
J gene: TRBJ1-2
CDR3 protein: CASSPSDTRGYTF
CDR3 DNA: TGTGCCAGCTCACCATCGGACACGAGGGGCTACACCTTC

D gene: .
clone size: .
V gene: TRBV19
J gene: TRBJ1-2
CDR3 protein: CASSGDSDYGYTF
CDR3 DNA: TGTGCCAGTAGTGGCGACAGCGACTATGGCTACACCTTC

D gene: TRBD2
clone size: .
V gene: TRBV6-4
J gene: TRBJ2-1
CDR3 protein: CASSETSGDSSEQFF
CDR3 DNA: TGTGCCAGCAGCGAGACTAGCGGGGATAGTAGTGAGCAGTTCTTC

D gene: .
clone size: .
V gene: TRBV30
J gene: TRBJ2-7
CDR3 protein: CASRAPTGYEQYF
CDR3 DNA: TGTGCCTCCAGGGCTCCTACAGGGTACGAGCAGTACTTC

D gene: .
clone size: .
V gene: TRBV7-3
J gene: TRBJ2-2
CDR3 protein: CASSSRATGELFF
CDR3 DNA: TGTGCCAGCAGCTCCCGAGCTACCGGGGAGCTGTTTTTT

D gene: .
clone size: .
V gene: TRBV18
J gene: TRBJ2-1
CDR3 protein: CASSPPSGVGSYNEQFF
CDR3 DNA: TGTGCCAGCTCACCACCCTCAGGGGTTGGCTCCTACAATGAGCAGTTCTTC

D gene: TRBD1
clone size: few
V gene: TRBV6-1
J gene: TRBJ1-5
CDR3 protein: CASSEGTGARQPQHF
CDR3 DNA: TGTGCCAGCAGTGAAGGGACAGGGGCGCGTCAGCCCCAGCATTTT

D gene: TRBD1
clone size: .
V gene: TRBV28
J gene: TRBJ2-7
CDR3 protein: CASSLPPGQGFYEQYF
CDR3 DNA: TGTGCCAGCAGTTTACCTCCGGGACAGGGGTTTTACGAGCAGTACTTC

D gene: TRBD2
clone size: .
V gene: TRBV20-1
J gene: TRBJ2-1
CDR3 protein: CSARGLAASSYNEQFF
CDR3 DNA: TGCAGTGCTCGTGGACTAGCGGCTAGCTCCTACAATGAGCAGTTCTTC

D gene: .
clone size: .
V gene: TRBV5-6
J gene: TRBJ1-1
CDR3 protein: CASRYDTEAFF
CDR3 DNA: TGTGCCAGCAGGTATGACACTGAAGCTTTCTTT

D gene: .
clone size: .
V gene: TRBV2
J gene: TRBJ2-5
CDR3 protein: CASSEETQYF
CDR3 DNA: TGTGCCAGCAGTGAAGAGACCCAGTACTTC

D gene: .
clone size: .
V gene: TRBV5-1
J gene: TRBJ2-7
CDR3 protein: CASSLDGTYEQYF
CDR3 DNA: TGCGCCAGCAGCTTGGACGGAACCTACGAGCAGTACTTC

D gene: .
clone size: .
V gene: TRBV6-1
J gene: TRBJ2-5
CDR3 protein: CASSDLETQYF
CDR3 DNA: TGTGCCAGCAGTGACCTGGAGACCCAGTACTTC

D gene: .
clone size: .
V gene: TRBV5-1
J gene: TRBJ1-6
CDR3 protein: CASSLRQANSPLHF
CDR3 DNA: TGCGCCAGCAGCTTAAGACAGGCGAATTCACCCCTCCACTTT

D gene: .
clone size: .
V gene: TRBV5-1
J gene: TRBJ2-5
CDR3 protein: CASSYSSGPQGGTQYF
CDR3 DNA: TGCGCCAGCAGCTATTCTTCCGGGCCCCAGGGAGGGACCCAGTACTTC

D gene: .
clone size: .
V gene: TRBV11-2
J gene: TRBJ2-7
CDR3 protein: CASTRGPDHSYEQYF
CDR3 DNA: TGTGCCAGCACCCGAGGGCCGGACCACTCCTACGAGCAGTACTTC

D gene: TRBD1
clone size: few
V gene: TRBV18
J gene: TRBJ1-2
CDR3 protein: CASSPADRAGRYF
CDR3 DNA: TGTGCCAGCTCACCAGCCGACAGGGCGGGCAGATACTTC

D gene: .
clone size: .
V gene: TRBV7-8
J gene: TRBJ2-7
CDR3 protein: CASSLYTSPEQYF
CDR3 DNA: TGTGCCAGCAGCTTATACACTAGTCCCGAGCAGTACTTC

D gene: .
clone size: .
V gene: TRBV27
J gene: TRBJ2-1
CDR3 protein: CATVKYLGGVGFGEQFF
CDR3 DNA: TGTGCCACCGTAAAATACCTGGGGGGAGTGGGATTTGGTGAGCAGTTCTTC

D gene: .
clone size: .
V gene: TRBV7-8
J gene: TRBJ1-1
CDR3 protein: CASSFRVRTEAFF
CDR3 DNA: TGTGCCAGCAGCTTTCGGGTTCGCACTGAAGCTTTCTTT

D gene: .
clone size: few
V gene: TRBV24-1
J gene: TRBJ1-1
CDR3 protein: CATSVIQPNTEAFF
CDR3 DNA: TGTGCCACCAGTGTGATCCAACCGAACACTGAAGCTTTCTTT

D gene: TRBD1
clone size: .
V gene: TRBV15
J gene: TRBJ2-1
CDR3 protein: CATSRDLRQGTYNEQFF
CDR3 DNA: TGTGCCACCAGCAGGGACCTACGACAGGGAACCTACAATGAGCAGTTCTTC

D gene: TRBD2
clone size: .
V gene: TRBV27
J gene: TRBJ2-1
CDR3 protein: CASSPQTQMLAGVYNEQFF
CDR3 DNA: TGTGCCAGCAGTCCCCAAACCCAGATGCTAGCGGGAGTTTACAATGAGCAGTTCTTC

D gene: .
clone size: .
V gene: TRBV3-1/TRBV3-2
J gene: TRBJ2-7
CDR3 protein: CASSQVGEQYF
CDR3 DNA: TGTGCCAGCAGCCAAGTGGGCGAGCAGTACTTC

D gene: TRBD1
clone size: .
V gene: TRBV6-5
J gene: TRBJ2-5
CDR3 protein: CASQTGRRETQYF
CDR3 DNA: TGTGCCAGCCAGACAGGGCGGAGGGAGACCCAGTACTTC

D gene: .
clone size: .
V gene: TRBV28
J gene: TRBJ1-2
CDR3 protein: CASSLSGTHYGYTF
CDR3 DNA: TGTGCCAGCAGTTTATCCGGGACACATTATGGCTACACCTTC

D gene: .
clone size: once
V gene: TRBV4-1
J gene: TRBJ2-3
CDR3 protein: CASSRGNTQYF
CDR3 DNA: TGCGCCAGCAGCCGAGGGAATACGCAGTATTTT

D gene: TRBD2
clone size: .
V gene: TRBV24-1
J gene: TRBJ2-1
CDR3 protein: CATSDLNSGSIYSYNEQFF
CDR3 DNA: TGTGCCACCAGTGATCTTAATAGCGGGAGCATTTATTCCTACAATGAGCAGTTCTTC